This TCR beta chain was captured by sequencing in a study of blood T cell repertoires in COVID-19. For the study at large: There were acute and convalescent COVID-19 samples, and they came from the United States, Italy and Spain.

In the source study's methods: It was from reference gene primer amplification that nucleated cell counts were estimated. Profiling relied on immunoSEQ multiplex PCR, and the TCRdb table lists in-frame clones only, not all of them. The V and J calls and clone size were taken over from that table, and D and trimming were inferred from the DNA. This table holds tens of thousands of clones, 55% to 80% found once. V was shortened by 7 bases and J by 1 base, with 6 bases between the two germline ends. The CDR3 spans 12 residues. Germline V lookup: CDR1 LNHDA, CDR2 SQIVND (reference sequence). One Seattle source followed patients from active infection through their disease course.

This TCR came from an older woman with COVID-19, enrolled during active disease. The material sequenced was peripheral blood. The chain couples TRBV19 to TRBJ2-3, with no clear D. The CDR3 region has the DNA TGTGCCAGTAAGCCCCGCACAGATACGCAGTATTTT. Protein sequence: CASKPRTDTQYF. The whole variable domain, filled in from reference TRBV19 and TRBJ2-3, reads DGGITQSPKYLFRKEGQNVTLSCEQNLNHDAMYWYRQDPGQGLRLIYYSQIVNDFQKGDIAEGYSVSREKKESFPLTVTSAQKNPTAFYLCASKPRTDTQYFGPGTRLTVL.